This TCR beta chain was retrieved from a study of regulatory T cells in long-lasting Graves disease. Using its own MiXCR run on the reads, TCRdb lists one record per CDR3 protein. The table shows approximately 670 distinct CDR3 sequences, with about 61% occurring only once. Trimming stripped 5 bases from V and 2 bases from J, with 9 bases between. Germline CDR1 reads SQVTM; CDR2 reads ANQGSEA. This CDR3 has 13 residues. This clonotype was recorded a few times. RNA extracted from PBMCs served as the sequencing template. The TCR comes from a female donor with Graves disease. The chain carries TRBV29-1 and TRBJ1-4; tentatively, D is TRBD1 (6 bases). The starting material was peripheral blood mononuclear cells (PBMCs), obtained with antithyroid drug treatment, in newly diagnosed or persistent Graves disease (not recorded which). The CDR3 nucleotides are TGCAGCGTTAGGACAGACACTAATGAAAAACTGTTTTTT. The encoded protein is CSVRTDTNEKLFF.